This paragraph reports one TCR beta chain. What it binds is not known. This CDR3 has 16 residues. Germline values: CDR1 LNHNV, CDR2 YYDKDF (reference sequence). V trimming: 1 base; J trimming: 7 bases; junction bases outside the gene matches: 5. The source of the sample is a study of T cells after yellow fever vaccination. Study results and limitations: Contaminating bulk clonotypes could be abundant in FACS-sorted repertoires. The secondary T-cell response peaked on day 5, not day 15, but was weaker. Reappearance after the booster was observed for most primary-vaccination clones (96% CD4, almost 90% CD8). Shared CD4/CD8 clonotypes were a small share, likely from convergent recombination.

TCRdb ran MiXCR on the 5' RACE reads and lists one entry per CDR3 protein. The sample lists hundreds of thousands of distinct CDR3 sequences, about 12% occurring once. V and J are TRBV15 and TRBJ2-1, with 12 bases aligning to TRBD2. The TCR comes from a man in his thirties or forties who received the YFV17D yellow fever vaccine. This specimen was PBMCs, taken on the day of the yellow fever booster vaccination. The CDR3 protein is CATSRGLAGVFNEQFF. DNA of the CDR3: TGTGCCACCAGCAGAGGACTAGCGGGAGTCTTTAATGAGCAGTTCTTC.